Below, 22 T cell receptor beta chains from the same sample are listed, as sequenced in a study of CD8+CD57+ T cells in acquired aplastic anemia. Using genomic DNA as the template, TCR beta VDJ and CDR3 profiling was carried out. MiXCR, applied by TCRdb to the reads, yields one record per CDR3 protein. The sample has around 500,000 distinct CDR3 sequences, roughly a third seen once. In patients chosen for sequencing, flow cytometry had shown CD8+CD57+ cell expansion. Sequencing used sorted CD4+, CD8+, or CD8+CD57+ T cells (not recorded which) from PBMCs. The receptors were gathered from a human donor with aplastic anemia.

V usage is TRBV7-9 and J usage is TRBJ1-6; weak D call: TRBD1 (5 bases). This CDR3 is built from 15 residues. Trimming took 5 bases from V and 9 from J, leaving 17 bases between them. Germline V gene lookup returns CDR1 SEHNR and CDR2 FQNEAQ (reference sequence). CDR3 coding DNA: TGTGCCAGCAGCCTCGAGGGGCACACGGGTTCACCCCTCCACTTT. It specifies CASSLEGHTGSPLHF.

At least ten counts were recorded for this clonotype. The V and J genes are TRBV20-1 and TRBJ1-2, with D uncertain. The V end was cut by 0 bases, the J end by 0 bases, with 11 bases between. The CDR3 extends over 15 amino acids. The germline V gene encodes CDR1 DFQATT and CDR2 SNEGSKA (reference sequence). The CDR3 spells CSARDTRAPNYGYTF. The CDR3 DNA sequence: TGCAGTGCTAGAGATACCCGGGCTCCTAACTATGGCTACACCTTC.

The sample holds a few counts of this clonotype. The chain carries TRBV18 and TRBJ2-7; D ambiguous. There are 13 residues in the CDR3. Germline CDR1 and CDR2: KGHSH and LQKENI. Trimming cost V 3 bases and J 3 bases, with 9 bases left between them. The CDR3, as DNA: TGTGCCAGCTCACCGGATCAGCTCTACGAGCAGTACTTC. Residues: CASSPDQLYEQYF.

This clonotype came up a few times. The chain carries TRBV20-1 and TRBJ2-1; D is uncertain. V gave up 8 bases and J gave up 0 bases, with 8 bases separating them. The CDR3 has 12 residues. Germline values: CDR1 DFQATT, CDR2 SNEGSKA (reference sequence). The CDR3 coding sequence is TGCAGTCCGGGTAGCTCCTACAATGAGCAGTTCTTC. Protein sequence: CSPGSSYNEQFF.

The table lists this clonotype with many counts. The rearrangement joins TRBV7-2 to TRBJ1-6; the D gene is possibly TRBD1 (5 bases). With 2 bases removed from V and 11 bases from J, the gap between germline ends came to 10 bases. The CDR3 totals 13 residues. Germline lookup yields CDR1 SGHTA and CDR2 FQGNSA. This CDR3 reads CASSLLAGTPLHF. The DNA for the CDR3 is TGTGCCAGCAGCTTACTTGCAGGGACACCCCTCCACTTT.

This clonotype occurred many times. V gene TRBV29-1 combines with J gene TRBJ2-7; no clear D gene. V lost 5 bases, J lost 4 bases, and 12 bases lay in between. Germline values: CDR1 SQVTM, CDR2 ANQGSEA. The CDR3 is 12 residues long. The CDR3 DNA reads as TGCAGCGTTTCGACCTCTCCGTACGAGCAGTACTTC. It translates to CSVSTSPYEQYF.

The rearrangement joins TRBV25-1 to TRBJ1-1, with D perhaps TRBD1 (5 bases). Germline V gives CDR1 MGHDK, CDR2 SYGVNS. The CDR3 is 14 residues long. Trimming removed 5 bases at V and 1 base at J, with 11 bases between. CDR3 in DNA: TGTGCCAGCAGTCAGACGGGACCGAACACTGAAGCTTTCTTT. Amino acids: CASSQTGPNTEAFF.

This clonotype was found a few times. The chain links TRBV19 to TRBJ2-3, with 14 nucleotides matching TRBD2. The germline CDR1 and CDR2 sequences are LNHDA and SQIVND (reference sequence). This CDR3 is 17 amino acids long. The V and J ends lost 4 bases and 3 bases, in that order; junction bases with no gene match: 6. CDR3 sequence reads: CASSRPGLAGATDTQYF. Here the CDR3 DNA reads TGTGCCAGTAGTAGGCCGGGACTAGCGGGGGCAACAGATACGCAGTATTTT.

This clonotype occurred a few times. The chain carries TRBV20-1 and TRBJ2-1, with 7 nucleotides matching TRBD2. The CDR3 is 14 residues long. Trimming cost V 2 bases and J 8 bases; bases outside gene matches: 9. Germline V gives CDR1 DFQATT, CDR2 SNEGSKA (reference sequence). CDR3: CSARPSSGLDEQFF. Here the CDR3 DNA reads TGCAGTGCTAGACCCTCTAGCGGTTTGGATGAGCAGTTCTTC.

This clonotype has just one count. An end of the junction differs from the germline gene, which may be a read error. This chain connects TRBV25-1 to TRBJ1-6, with D perhaps TRBD1 (5 bases). CDR1 and CDR2 from the germline V gene are MGHDK and SYGVNS. The CDR3 covers 15 residues. For the CDR3, the DNA is TGTGCCAACAGTTTACAGGCGTCAGACTATTCACCCCTCCACTTT. Amino acids: CANSLQASDYSPLHF.

V is TRBV25-1 and J is TRBJ2-7; 10 bases match TRBD1. This CDR3 is 16 amino acids long. Germline V gives CDR1 MGHDK, CDR2 SYGVNS. V lost 6 bases to trimming and J lost 1 base; unmatched junction nucleotides: 9. CDR3 protein: CASSPRQGAFSYEQYF. As DNA, the CDR3 is TGTGCCAGCAGCCCCCGACAGGGGGCTTTTTCCTACGAGCAGTACTTC.

V is TRBV24-1 and J is TRBJ2-3, with 11 nucleotides matching TRBD1. The CDR3 is 15 amino acids. Germline CDR1 is KGHDR and CDR2 is SFDVKD. V lost 3 bases, J lost 6 bases, and 4 bases stayed unmatched. The CDR3 loop is CATSDARTGGDTQYF. CDR3 coding DNA: TGTGCCACCAGTGATGCCCGGACAGGGGGCGATACGCAGTATTTT.

This clonotype was counted once. The rearrangement uses TRBV30 and TRBJ2-1; TRBD2 agrees at 7 bases. The CDR3 length is 15 residues. Per germline, CDR1 GTSNPN and CDR2 SVGIG (reference sequence). Trimming removed 3 bases from V and 8 bases from J; junction bases left unmatched: 13. The CDR3 protein is CAWRKGGRVADEQFF. The CDR3 DNA sequence: TGTGCCTGGAGAAAAGGAGGGAGGGTTGCGGATGAGCAGTTCTTC.

This clonotype has ten or more counts. This sequence joins TRBV29-1 and TRBJ2-5, with D perhaps being TRBD1 or TRBD2 (6 bases each). V lost 2 bases to trimming and J lost 5 bases, with 15 bases between them. Germline CDR1 SQVTM, CDR2 ANQGSEA. The CDR3 loop spans 14 amino acids. The CDR3 sequence: CSVELGGRGETQYF. As DNA, the CDR3 is TGCAGCGTTGAACTCGGGGGCCGGGGGGAGACCCAGTACTTC.

The chain couples TRBV11-1 to TRBJ1-3; the match to TRBD1 covers 8 bases. The V segment lost 5 bases and the J segment 0 bases; nucleotides outside the gene matches: 3. This CDR3 comprises 15 residues. CDR1 and CDR2 from the germline V gene are SGHAT and FQDESV (reference sequence). CDR3 in amino acids: CASSRDRLSGNTIYF. In DNA form, the CDR3 reads TGTGCCAGCAGCAGGGACAGGCTCTCTGGAAACACCATATATTTT.

The V call is TRBV19, the J call TRBJ1-2, with 7 nucleotides matching TRBD1. The junction had 8 bases not matched to a gene; V was cut back by 5 bases and J by 8 bases. This CDR3 is 13 amino acids long. Germline-derived CDR1 and CDR2 are LNHDA and SQIVND (reference sequence). The CDR3 protein is CASSATTGDGYTF. CDR3 bases: TGTGCCAGTAGTGCAACTACAGGGGACGGCTACACCTTC.

The chain links TRBV27 to TRBJ2-7, with 8 bases that match TRBD2. CDR1 and CDR2 (germline): MNHEY, SMNVEV (reference sequence). Losses at the gene ends were 2 bases for V and 5 bases for J; bases not matched to a gene: 8. There are 15 residues in the CDR3. The CDR3 DNA is TGTGCCAGCAGTTTAGTAGCGGGGAGATCGGACGAGCAGTACTTC. Translating it yields CASSLVAGRSDEQYF.

Many counts were recorded for this clonotype. This chain joins TRBV19 and TRBJ1-2; no firm D call. CDR3 length: 10 residues. Germline V gene lookup returns CDR1 LNHDA and CDR2 SQIVND (reference sequence). V lost 5 bases and J lost 4, with 2 bases in between. CDR3 in DNA: TGTGCCAGTAGTGGCTATGGCTACACCTTC. Its translation is CASSGYGYTF.

The chain's CDR3 is CASSQGAQPQHF. The CDR3 DNA sequence: TGTGCCAGCAGCCAAGGCGCTCAGCCCCAGCATTTT. V is TRBV4-2 and J is TRBJ1-5; no clear D. Germline V gives CDR1 LGHNA, CDR2 YNFKEQ. V shed 1 base and J shed 6 bases, with 4 bases lying between them. The CDR3 length is 12 residues.

This clonotype was observed a handful of times. The V call is TRBV5-8, the J call TRBJ2-7; TRBD2 might be the D (7 bases). CDR1 is SGHTS, CDR2 YDEGEE, per germline. The ends were cut back, 4 bases at V and 0 bases at J, with 14 bases in the middle. CDR3 size: 15 residues. This CDR3 reads CASSNAGASSYEQYF. The DNA for the CDR3 is TGTGCCAGCAGCAACGCGGGGGCCTCCTCCTACGAGCAGTACTTC. Full variable domain (missing parts from reference TRBV5-8 and TRBJ2-7): EAGVTQSPTHLIKTRGQQATLRCSPISGHTSVYWYQQALGLGLQFLLWYDEGEERNRGNFPPRFSGRQFPNYSSELNVNALELEDSALYLCASSNAGASSYEQYFGPGTRLTVT.

The chain combines TRBV3-1 with TRBJ2-5; TRBD2 aligns across 10 bases. CDR1 is LGHDT and CDR2 is YNNKEL in the germline V gene (reference sequence). Trimming at V came to 3 bases and at J to 5 bases, leaving 3 bases not matched to a gene. The CDR3 has 14 amino acids. DNA for the CDR3: TGTGCCAGCAGCCACCGGACTAGCGGCGAGACCCAGTACTTC. Protein product: CASSHRTSGETQYF.

This clonotype occurred a few times. The chain joins TRBV20-1 to TRBJ1-1; possible D gene TRBD1, 5 bases. The ends were cut back, 1 base at V and 2 bases at J, with 14 bases in the middle. The V gene's germline CDR1 is DFQATT and CDR2 SNEGSKA (reference sequence). The CDR3 is 15 residues long. The CDR3 sequence is CSARVFQGLNTEAFF. As DNA, the CDR3 is TGCAGTGCTAGAGTGTTCCAGGGTCTAAACACTGAAGCTTTCTTT.